This TCR beta chain came from a study of CXCR3-negative and CXCR3-positive naive CD8 T cells. Study-level results: The level of CXCR3 expression partially decreased after cryopreservation; the majority of assays used fresh PBMCs. CXCR3-positive naive cells had more hydrophobic TRB CDR3s than CXCR3-negative naive cells.

TRB cDNA was prepared as libraries by UMI-labeled 5' RACE. From its re-call of the 5' RACE reads, TCRdb lists each CDR3 protein once, without DNA. The table for this sample gives approximately 90,000 distinct CDR3 sequences. Comment on this clonotype: Its antigen remains unknown.

This CDR3 is built from 16 residues. The germline V gene encodes CDR1 MNHEY and CDR2 SVGEGT. V is TRBV6-2 or TRBV6-3 and J is TRBJ2-1; TCRdb selects TRBD1, and the lack of DNA leaves this call unchecked. The sequence was obtained from a human donor in good health. Some clones in this sample may be carry-over from other donors' samples. The sequenced sample was naive CXCR3+ CD8+ T cells from blood. Subset in this sample: CD45RO-CCR7+CD27+CD95- naive CD8+ T cells expressing CXCR3 (TNR3+). Here the CDR3 reads CASSPEDSFTYNEQFF.